These 10 T cell receptor beta chains came from one sample sequenced in a study of cytomegalovirus exposure and HLA in healthy donors. Only in-frame clones appear in the TCRdb table, and some are missing; sequencing was by immunoSEQ multiplex PCR. Here the sample spans roughly 100,000 clones, about nine tenths being singletons. Source material: PBMCs. All receptors derive from a young woman in good health and CMV-seropositive.

This sequence joins TRBV4-1 and TRBJ2-1, with D possibly matching TRBD1 (5 bases). The CDR3 extends over 17 amino acids. Germline V lookup: CDR1 MGHRA, CDR2 YSYEKL. V was pared by 4 bases and J by 2 bases, with 18 bases between. The CDR3 region has the DNA TGCGCCAGCAGCCCTCTCACAGGCCGGTCAGCCTACAATGAGCAGTTCTTC. As protein: CASSPLTGRSAYNEQFF.

J is TRBJ2-7 and V is TRBV2, with TRBD1 matching 8 bases. Germline CDR1 is SNHLY and CDR2 is FYNNEI. The V gene end was trimmed by 6 bases and the J gene end by 3 bases; junction bases not matched to a gene: 7. CDR3 length: 14 residues. The CDR3 is CASRGVRGLYEQYF. The DNA of the CDR3 is TGTGCCAGCAGGGGGGTCAGGGGGCTCTACGAGCAGTACTTC.

The rearrangement joins TRBV5-1 to TRBJ2-1, with 11 bases identical to TRBD1. The CDR3 totals 15 residues. CDR1 and CDR2 (germline): SGHRS, YFSETQ. The trim removed 4 bases at V and 7 bases at J, leaving 7 bases unmatched. CDR3 protein: CASSIGTGGTNEQFF. The DNA of the CDR3 is TGCGCCAGCAGCATCGGGACAGGGGGTACGAATGAGCAGTTCTTC. Full variable domain (outside the CDR3, taken from reference TRBV5-1 and TRBJ2-1): KAGVTQTPRYLIKTRGQQVTLSCSPISGHRSVSWYQQTPGQGLQFLFEYFSETQRNKGNFPGRFSGRQFSNSRSEMNVSTLELGDSALYLCASSIGTGGTNEQFFGPGTRLTVL.

This chain joins TRBV27 and TRBJ1-6, with 10 bases that match TRBD1. Losses at the gene ends were 2 bases for V and 9 bases for J; bases not matched to a gene: 1. The germline V gene has CDR1 MNHEY and CDR2 SMNVEV (reference sequence). The CDR3 totals 14 residues. DNA of the CDR3: TGTGCCAGCAGTTTACGGGACAGGGGTTCACCCCTCCACTTT. Protein product: CASSLRDRGSPLHF.

The chain employs TRBV4-2 and TRBJ2-7; 13 nucleotides agree with TRBD2. This CDR3 contains 16 residues. V trimming: 1 base; J trimming: 6 bases; junction bases outside the gene matches: 6. From germline, CDR1 is LGHNA and CDR2 YNFKEQ. The CDR3 sequence: CASSQAMGLAGFEQYF. The CDR3 coding sequence is TGTGCCAGCAGCCAAGCGATGGGACTAGCGGGGTTCGAGCAGTACTTC.

The chain uses TRBV15 and TRBJ1-1, with TRBD1 as a possible D gene (5 bases). V gave up 3 bases and J gave up 1 base, with 6 bases separating them. Germline lookup yields CDR1 LNHNV and CDR2 YYDKDF (reference sequence). The CDR3 is made up of 13 amino acids. The CDR3 sequence: CATSRDTNTEAFF. DNA for the CDR3: TGTGCCACCAGCAGGGACACGAACACTGAAGCTTTCTTT.

This rearrangement joins TRBV14 to TRBJ2-7; D not certain. CDR3 length: 13 residues. Germline V CDR1 and CDR2: SGHDN, FVKESK. V was shortened by 3 bases and J by 3 bases, with 9 bases between the two germline ends. DNA of the CDR3: TGTGCCAGCAGCCACGTCACCGGCTACGAGCAGTACTTC. This encodes CASSHVTGYEQYF. Full variable domain (remainder filled in from reference TRBV14 and TRBJ2-7): EAGVTQFPSHSVIEKGQTVTLRCDPISGHDNLYWYRRVMGKEIKFLLHFVKESKQDESGMPNNRFLAERTGGTYSTLKVQPAELEDSGVYFCASSHVTGYEQYFGPGTRLTVT.

Concerning this clone itself: This CDR3 is also generated by other DNA sequences in the sample. V and J are TRBV10-1 and TRBJ2-3, with D possibly TRBD1 on 6 matching bases. CDR3 length: 14 amino acids. Trimming removed 6 bases at V and 2 bases at J, with 12 bases between. CDR1 and CDR2 (germline): WNHNN, SYGVQD (reference sequence). The DNA for the CDR3 is TGCGCCAGCAGCCGGGACATCTCCACAGATACGCAGTATTTT. This gives the protein CASSRDISTDTQYF.

The chain employs TRBV5-1 and TRBJ1-6; 10 bases are a match to TRBD1. V shed 0 bases, J shed 6 bases, and the junction held 6 bases outside the gene matches. The CDR3 is made up of 17 amino acids. The germline V gene encodes CDR1 SGHRS and CDR2 YFSETQ. The CDR3 DNA follows: TGCGCCAGCAGCTTGGAGGGACAGGGGCGAGGTAATTCACCCCTCCACTTT. It encodes CASSLEGQGRGNSPLHF.

The V gene is TRBV7-2, the J gene TRBJ1-2; possibly TRBD1 for D (6 bases). The CDR3 has 16 amino acids. The germline gives CDR1 SGHTA, CDR2 FQGNSA. V was cut by 0 bases and J by 4 bases, with 15 bases left in between. CDR3 residues: CASSLASTGRSYGYTF. In nucleotides, the CDR3 is TGTGCCAGCAGCTTAGCCTCTACAGGGAGAAGCTATGGCTACACCTTC.